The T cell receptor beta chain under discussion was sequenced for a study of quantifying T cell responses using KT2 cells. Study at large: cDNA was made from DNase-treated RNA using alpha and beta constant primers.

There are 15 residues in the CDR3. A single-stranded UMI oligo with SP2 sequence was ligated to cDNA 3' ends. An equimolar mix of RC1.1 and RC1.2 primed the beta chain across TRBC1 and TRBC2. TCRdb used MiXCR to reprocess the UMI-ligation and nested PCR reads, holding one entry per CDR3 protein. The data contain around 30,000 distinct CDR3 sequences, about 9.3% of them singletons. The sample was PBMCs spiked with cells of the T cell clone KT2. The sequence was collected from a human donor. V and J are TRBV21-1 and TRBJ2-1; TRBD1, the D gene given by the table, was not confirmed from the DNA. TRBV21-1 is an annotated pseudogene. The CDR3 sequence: CASSSDTPPHNEQFF. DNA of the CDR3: TGTGCCAGCAGCTCGGACACCCCCCCACACAATGAGCAGTTCTTC.